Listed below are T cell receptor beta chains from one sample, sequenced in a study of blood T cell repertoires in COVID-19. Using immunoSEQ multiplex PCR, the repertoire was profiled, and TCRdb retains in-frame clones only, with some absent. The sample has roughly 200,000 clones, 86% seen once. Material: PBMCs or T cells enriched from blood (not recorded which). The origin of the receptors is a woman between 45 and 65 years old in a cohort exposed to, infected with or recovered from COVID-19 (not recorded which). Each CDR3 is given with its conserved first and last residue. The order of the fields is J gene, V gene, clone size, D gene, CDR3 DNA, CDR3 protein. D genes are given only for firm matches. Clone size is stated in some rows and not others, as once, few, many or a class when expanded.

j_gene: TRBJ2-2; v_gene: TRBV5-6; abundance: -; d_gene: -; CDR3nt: TGTGCCAGCAGCTTCTTGACTCCCGGGGAGCTGTTTTTT; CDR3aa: CASSFLTPGELFF
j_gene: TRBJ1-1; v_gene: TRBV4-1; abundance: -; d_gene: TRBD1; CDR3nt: TGCGCCAGCAGCCCCGGGACAGGGGGCGGTTCCACTGAAGCTTTCTTT; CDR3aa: CASSPGTGGGSTEAFF
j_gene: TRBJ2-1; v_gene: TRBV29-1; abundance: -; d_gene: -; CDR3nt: TGCAGCGGCCGACAACCGGCGAATGAGCAGTTCTTC; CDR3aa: CSGRQPANEQFF
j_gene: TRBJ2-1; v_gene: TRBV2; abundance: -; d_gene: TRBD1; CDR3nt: TGTGCCAAAGCCCGGACAGGGGATCATGAGCAGTTCTTC; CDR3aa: CAKARTGDHEQFF
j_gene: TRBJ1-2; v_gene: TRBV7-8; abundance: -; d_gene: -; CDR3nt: TGTGCCAGCAGCCTGGAGGGGTATGGCTACACCTTC; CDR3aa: CASSLEGYGYTF
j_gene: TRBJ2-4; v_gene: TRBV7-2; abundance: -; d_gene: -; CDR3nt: TGTGCCAGCAGCTTGGCTGCCCTCTCAGCCAAAAACATTCAGTACTTC; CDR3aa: CASSLAALSAKNIQYF
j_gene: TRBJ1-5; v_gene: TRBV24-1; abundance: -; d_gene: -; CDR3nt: TGTGCCACCTCCCCAGGTCTGAGCAATCAGCCCCAGCATTTT; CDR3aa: CATSPGLSNQPQHF
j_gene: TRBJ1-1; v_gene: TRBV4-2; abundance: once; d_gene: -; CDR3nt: TGTGCCAGCAGCCCATTCAGAAGCACTGAAGCTTTCTTT; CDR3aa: CASSPFRSTEAFF
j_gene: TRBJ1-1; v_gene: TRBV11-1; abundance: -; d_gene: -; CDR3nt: TGTGCCAGCAGCTTAGGTCGCGGGGTCGGGAGCACTGAAGCTTTCTTT; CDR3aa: CASSLGRGVGSTEAFF
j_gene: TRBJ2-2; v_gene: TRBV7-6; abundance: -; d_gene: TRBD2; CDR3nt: TGTGCCAGCAGCTTAGATTCGGGGGGCACCGGGGAGCTGTTTTTT; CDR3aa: CASSLDSGGTGELFF
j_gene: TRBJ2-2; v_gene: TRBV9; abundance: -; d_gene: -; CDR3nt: TGTGCCAGCAGCGTAGATAACGGGGGGCTACCCACCGGGGAGCTGTTTTTT; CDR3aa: CASSVDNGGLPTGELFF
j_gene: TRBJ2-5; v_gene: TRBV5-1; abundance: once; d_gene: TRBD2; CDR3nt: TGCGCCAGCAGCTTGGTTTCTAGCGGGGGAGAGACCCAGTACTTC; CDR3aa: CASSLVSSGGETQYF
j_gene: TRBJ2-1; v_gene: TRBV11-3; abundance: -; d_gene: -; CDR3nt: TGTGCCAGCAGCTTAGGGGACACGGGATCCTACAATGAGCAGTTCTTC; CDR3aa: CASSLGDTGSYNEQFF
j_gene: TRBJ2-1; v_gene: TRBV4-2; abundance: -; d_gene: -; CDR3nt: TGTGCCACTTGGGGGCCAACCTACAATGAGCAGTTCTTC; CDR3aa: CATWGPTYNEQFF
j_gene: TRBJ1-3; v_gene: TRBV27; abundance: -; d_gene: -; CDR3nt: TGTGCCAGCAGCCTAAGCGCTAGAACTGGAAACACCATATATTTT; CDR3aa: CASSLSARTGNTIYF
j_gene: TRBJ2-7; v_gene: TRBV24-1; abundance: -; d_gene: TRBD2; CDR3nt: TGTGCCACCAGTGATTCGGGTCGCCTAGCGGGGCAGCAGTACTTC; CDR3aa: CATSDSGRLAGQQYF
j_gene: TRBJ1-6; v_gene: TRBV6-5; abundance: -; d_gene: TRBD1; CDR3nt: TGTGCCAGCAGATATGACAGGGCTTCACCCCTCCACTTT; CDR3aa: CASRYDRASPLHF
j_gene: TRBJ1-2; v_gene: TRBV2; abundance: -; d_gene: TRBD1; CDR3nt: TGTGCCAGCAGTGAAGACAGGGGGAGGGGCTACACCTTC; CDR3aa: CASSEDRGRGYTF
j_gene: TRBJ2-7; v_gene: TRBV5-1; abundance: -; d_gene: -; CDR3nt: TGCGCCAGCAGCGAACGAACAGGGTACATCAACGAGCAGTACTTC; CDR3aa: CASSERTGYINEQYF
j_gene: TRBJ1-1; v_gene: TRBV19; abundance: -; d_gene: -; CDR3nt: TGTGCCAGTAGTGCAAAGAAGGGGGTTAAAAGGAACACTGAAGCTTTCTTT; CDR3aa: CASSAKKGVKRNTEAFF
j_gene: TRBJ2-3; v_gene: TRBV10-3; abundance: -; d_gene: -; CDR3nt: TGTGCCATCAGTGACCCTACGGGCACAGATACGCAGTATTTT; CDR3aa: CAISDPTGTDTQYF
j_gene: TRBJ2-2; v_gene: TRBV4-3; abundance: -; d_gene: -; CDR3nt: TGCGCCAGCAGCCAAGATAAGGGGATCGCCGGGGAGCTGTTTTTT; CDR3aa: CASSQDKGIAGELFF
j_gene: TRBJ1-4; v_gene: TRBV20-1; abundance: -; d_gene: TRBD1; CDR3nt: TGCAGTGCTAGTGATGGGACAGGGTCCCTAAGGGGTGAAAAACTGTTTTTT; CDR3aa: CSASDGTGSLRGEKLFF
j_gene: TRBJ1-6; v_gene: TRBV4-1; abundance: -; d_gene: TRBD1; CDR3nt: TGCGCCAGCAGCCAACGGAGGGACAGGGGAAATGGGGCCCTCCACTTT; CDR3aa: CASSQRRDRGNGALHF
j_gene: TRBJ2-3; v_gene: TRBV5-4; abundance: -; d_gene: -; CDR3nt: TGTGCCAGCAGCTCATCAGATACGCAGTATTTT; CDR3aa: CASSSSDTQYF
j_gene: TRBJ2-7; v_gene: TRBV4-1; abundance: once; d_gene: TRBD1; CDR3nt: TGCGCCAGCAGCCCCATCGATTTCCCCGGGACAGGGAGGTACGAGCAGTACTTC; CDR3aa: CASSPIDFPGTGRYEQYF
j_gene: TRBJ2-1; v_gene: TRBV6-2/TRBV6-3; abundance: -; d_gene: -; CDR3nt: TGTGCCAGCAGCCCTGACCCGACTGATTTCACCTACAATGAGCAGTTCTTC; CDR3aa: CASSPDPTDFTYNEQFF
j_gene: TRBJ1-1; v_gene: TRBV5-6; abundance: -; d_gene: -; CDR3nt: TGTGCCAGCAGCCGGTATACTGAAGCTTTCTTT; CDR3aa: CASSRYTEAFF
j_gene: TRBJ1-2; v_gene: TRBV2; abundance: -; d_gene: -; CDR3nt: TGTGCCAGCAGTGAAATAAGGGGCCCCAACTATGGCTACACCTTC; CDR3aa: CASSEIRGPNYGYTF
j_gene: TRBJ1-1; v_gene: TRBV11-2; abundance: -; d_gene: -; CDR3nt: TGTGCCAGCAGCTCAGGGGCGGCGAGTGAAGCTTTCTTT; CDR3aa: CASSSGAASEAFF
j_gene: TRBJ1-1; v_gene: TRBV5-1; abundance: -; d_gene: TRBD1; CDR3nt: TGCGCCAGCAGCAACTCGACAGGGGGCGGCACTGAAGCTTTCTTT; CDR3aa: CASSNSTGGGTEAFF
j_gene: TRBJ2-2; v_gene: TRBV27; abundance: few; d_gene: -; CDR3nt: TGTGCCAGCAGGAAATCCGGGACACCCAGGGTCACCGGGGAGCTGTTTTTT; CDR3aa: CASRKSGTPRVTGELFF
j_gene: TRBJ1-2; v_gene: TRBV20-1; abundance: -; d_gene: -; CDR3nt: TGCAGTGCTAGTTCCCTTACAAAAGGAGGAGTCTATGGCTACACCTTC; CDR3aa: CSASSLTKGGVYGYTF
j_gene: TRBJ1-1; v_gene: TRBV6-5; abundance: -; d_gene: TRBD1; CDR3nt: TGTGCCAGCCGATGGGACAGGAGGTCTGAAGCTTTCTTT; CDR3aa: CASRWDRRSEAFF
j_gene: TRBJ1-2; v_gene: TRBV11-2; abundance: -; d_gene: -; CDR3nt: TGTGCCAGCAGCCACCGGGACACCTATGGCTACACCTTC; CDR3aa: CASSHRDTYGYTF
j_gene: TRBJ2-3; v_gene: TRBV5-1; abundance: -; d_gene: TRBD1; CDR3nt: TGCGCCAGCACCGGGACAGGGGACCCAGATACGCAGTATTTT; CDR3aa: CASTGTGDPDTQYF
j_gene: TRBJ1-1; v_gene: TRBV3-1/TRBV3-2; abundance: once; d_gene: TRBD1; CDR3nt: TGTGCCAGCAGACGGGGACAGGTCATGAACACTGAAGCTTTCTTT; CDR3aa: CASRRGQVMNTEAFF
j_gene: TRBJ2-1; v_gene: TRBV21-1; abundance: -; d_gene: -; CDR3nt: TGTGCCAGCAGCCCTCGACAGGGGGTGGGTGAGCAGTTCTTC; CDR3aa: CASSPRQGVGEQFF
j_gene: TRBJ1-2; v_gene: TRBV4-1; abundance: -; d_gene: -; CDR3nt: TGCGCCAGCAGCCAAGGCCGGGGAGGTTTCAACTATGGCTACACCTTC; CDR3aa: CASSQGRGGFNYGYTF
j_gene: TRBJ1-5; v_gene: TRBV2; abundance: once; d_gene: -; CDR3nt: TGTGCCAGCAGTGAAGTGTCAGGGCGGCAGCCCCAGCATTTT; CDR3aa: CASSEVSGRQPQHF
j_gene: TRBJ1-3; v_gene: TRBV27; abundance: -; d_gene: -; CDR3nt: TGTGCCAGCAGTTTATGGACAGTCCCTGGGGGAAACACCATATATTTT; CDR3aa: CASSLWTVPGGNTIYF
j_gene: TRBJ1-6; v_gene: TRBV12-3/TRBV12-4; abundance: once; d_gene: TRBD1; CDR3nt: TGTGCCAGCTCCGGGACAGTGGTTTCACCCCTCCACTTT; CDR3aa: CASSGTVVSPLHF